This T cell receptor beta chain originates from a study of cytomegalovirus exposure and HLA in healthy donors (TCRdb year 2017). Some background on the complete study: An earlier analysis of approximately 640 of the donors reported about 250 Gb of sequence data and 100 million to 140 million unique TCR beta sequences from about 179 million T cells. In an earlier analysis of several hundred of the donors, high-throughput TCR beta sequencing was used to judge whether each TCR beta V gene segment behaved as functional or pseudogenic. The genetic ancestry cluster associated with self-reported Caucasian donors included 81% of the 398 genotyped donors. High-throughput TCR immunosequencing, statistical association of individual TCRs with disease status, and machine learning were combined to predict cytomegalovirus infection status. In the later analysis, no new phenotypic data were used to find candidate immune exposures; instead, reliance was placed on TCR beta sequences and their occurrence across donors. The number of typed donors differed by locus: about 620-640 for A, B, C, DRB1 and DQB1; some 500 for DQA1; approximately 610 for DPA1; and around 450 for DPB1. Among approximately 370 genotyped donors of the cohort, an average of roughly 230,000 unique TCR beta nucleotide sequences was sequenced per donor, of which about 18% were non-productive. Four to six DR-DQ haplotypes were handled as single units for association and clustering because linkage in the cohort was strong. The study used immunosequencing to profile the T cell repertoires of 670 or so subjects and linked those repertoires to cytomegalovirus serostatus. Alongside the repertoire data, information on donor age, sex, ethnicity and CMV serostatus was compiled. All discovery cohort repertoires had been generated using a single sequencing platform. A later genetic analysis used genome-wide SNP genotypes for about three fifths of the roughly 700 donors, treating that subset as a discovery cohort. Class I and class II HLA loci were covered by the typing at four-digit resolution. A later analysis re-analyzed previously published TCR beta repertoires from approximately 700 donors and added high-resolution HLA genotyping to study TCR occurrence patterns. Besides the first cohort of roughly 660 subjects, a separate validation cohort made up of 95 to 150 different subjects was used. The aim of the study was to test whether cataloging public T cell receptors could identify signatures of past pathogen exposure. An early release that covered several hundred HLA-typed donors contained about 300 gigabases of sequencing data and 75 million to 100 million unique TCR sequences. Study-wide conclusions, independent of this receptor: Only TCR beta chains were sequenced in this cohort, and the absence of alpha or paired-chain data limited detectable features. A total of 150 or so TCR beta chains were listed by the study as associated with cytomegalovirus. A further reported finding was that TCR beta sequences accurately predicted the HLA-A and HLA-B alleles for most subjects in the first cohort. In a later analysis, the rate of TCR association differed among HLA loci, with DRB1 alleles having the most associated TCRs and HLA-C alleles having the fewest. At a false discovery rate of 0.05, a later analysis linked 16,951 TCR beta sequences to specific HLA alleles. Several of the top co-occurrence clusters appeared to be linked to parvovirus B19, influenza, CMV and Epstein-Barr virus, according to a later analysis. In an earlier analysis of approximately 590 of the donors, most TCR beta V segments appeared in productive rearrangements about 90% or about 30% of the time, broadly matching IMGT annotations. HLA typing was unavailable for some donors at each locus, so association tests used only the typed subset. Most TCR sequences were seen in very few donors, while some public TCRs were found in many individuals. For the cohort, immune exposure information was limited to CMV serostatus. In a later genetic analysis, a missense DCLRE1C variant was associated with V-gene and J-gene trimming of TCR beta chains, and the association was replicated in an independent cohort. Because counts were too low, about 18 rarely observed V segments, including chromosome 9 orphons, were excluded from the earlier analysis of 587 of the donors. Correlated functional status among segregating V segments might reflect linkage disequilibrium, but an unknown experimental factor could not be ruled out. Three of the identified cytomegalovirus-associated TCR beta chains were confirmed in vitro to be specific for cytomegalovirus antigens. Assigning TCR associations to individual alleles was difficult when HLA alleles, especially DR and DQ, strongly co-occurred. The presence/absence analyses assumed that sequencing depth was roughly uniform across donors, and that assumption may not be true. Compared with the approximately 720-donor mean, donors in an Asian-associated ancestry cluster had fewer N-insertions in productive TCRs, according to a later genetic analysis. The classifier was reported to diagnose cytomegalovirus status with high specificity and sensitivity in both the original cohort and the validation cohort. The authors suggested that the approach could potentially be extended to other disease states and immunological phenotypes. Some IMGT-functional V segments, including TRBV6-2 and TRBV6-3, could not be told apart with the 87-base-pair reads, so those segments were excluded. According to a later analysis, most CMV-associated TCR beta chains appeared to be HLA-restricted, and the HLA associations seemed to be driven largely by CMV exposure. In a later analysis, HLA-associated TCR beta chains showed more clonal expansion and lower generation probabilities than non-associated chains that were equally common. A group of highly shared sequence variants was considered likely to be a technical artifact of the sequencing pipeline.

On this clone itself: The antigen this receptor binds is unknown. No clone much larger than this one lies a single base away; base qualities are absent.

The cohort comprised around 690 healthy bone marrow donors. At the time of sampling, all cohort members were nominally healthy, though unrecorded immune exposures were likely present. The donor was CMV seronegative and belonged to the group of over 350 seronegative cohort members. A peripheral blood sample was collected from each donor, and TCR beta sequencing was performed on peripheral blood mononuclear cells. Genomic DNA extraction from the blood cell samples was performed with the Qiagen DNeasy Blood Extraction Kit. Per the germline V gene (reference sequence), MNHEY is the CDR1 and SMNVEV is the CDR2. The CDR3 runs 13 amino acids, cysteine and phenylalanine included. Only the CDR3 region is kept as DNA, spanning 39 bases read in frame from base 1. V is cut by 5 bases and J by 7 bases, and the space between the germline ends is 14 bases. Library prep was done by the immunoSEQ multiplex PCR assay. For the multiplex PCR, a mixture combining 60 forward primers for TCR Vbeta segments and 13 reverse primers for TCR Jbeta segments was used. Amplification of the CDR3 region of rearranged TCR beta genes was performed with a multiplex PCR assay on genomic DNA. The Illumina HiSeq System was used to sequence the amplified TCR beta libraries as 87-base-pair reads. As for how the authors treated the data: A later analysis counted around 72 million unique TCR beta chains across the 550 to 800 repertoires, and some 11 million of these chains were shared by at least two donors. Raw reads were error-corrected and collapsed into unique sequences by a nearest-neighbor algorithm in which closely related sequences were merged to remove PCR and sequencing errors. Alignment of CDR3 sequences to IMGT reference sequences was used to assign V, D and J gene segments. For a sequence to be retained, at least a six-nucleotide match to both a V gene segment and a J gene segment was required. Rearrangements were called productive when the CDR3 lacked stop codons and stayed in frame with V and J; all others were non-productive. Following IMGT convention, CDR3 was defined as the stretch from the second conserved V-encoded cysteine up to the conserved J-encoded phenylalanine. Sequences without an unambiguous match to a single V gene segment were excluded from the earlier analysis of 500 to 700 of the donors. In an earlier analysis of some 590 of the donors, a V segment was called functional when productive rearrangements were above 56.7%, and segregating when the standard deviation between donors exceeded 5%. A statistical classification framework was developed to diagnose cytomegalovirus status using the catalog of TCR beta chain sequences. In a later analysis, TCR nucleotide sequences were compared against IMGT/GENE-DB human TR gene sequences so that V and J genes could be assigned. In a later analysis, CDR3 sequences and most-parsimonious VDJ recombination scenarios were assigned using the TCRdist pipeline. In a later analysis, each TCR beta chain was defined by its CDR3 amino acid sequence together with its V-gene family, and reads lacking a unique V-gene family were excluded. A later analysis removed 550 to 650 highly shared, low-generation-probability nucleotide sequences to deal with suspected cross-contamination and a sequencing artifact. For each public chain, a later analysis derived a clonal expansion index from normalized ranks of inferred template counts within each repertoire. In a later analysis, generation probabilities were computed using a VDJ recombination model fitted to out-of-frame rearrangements, and the results were checked against IGoR. A later analysis scored TCR-TCR, TCR-HLA and TCR-CMV co-occurrence with hypergeometric tests, applying a repertoire-size bias correction to TCR pairs. False discovery rates were estimated in a later analysis by permuting HLA or CMV assignments 20 times. In a later analysis, co-occurring TCRs were grouped using DBSCAN, with TCRdist sequence similarity added in when clustering inside HLA-allele-positive subsets. For co-occurrence clustering, repertoires with fewer than 30,000 or more than 120,000 public chains were excluded, along with 5 or 6 repertoires with anomalous nucleotide sharing. The immuneACCESS repertoire file appears here via TCRdb, limited to in-frame rearrangements. These files lack a portion of the clones; in checked studies, under half of the deficit traces to unresolved V genes, and the cause of the others is not known. The V and J calls and clone size come from that table; D and trimming were worked out from the DNA. The sample table lists some 150,000 clones, nearly 80% of them with a count of one. The biggest ten clones account for roughly 0.99% of the sample.

The specimen was PBMCs. Here the chain combines TRBV27 and TRBJ1-2; TRBD1 might be the D gene, on 5 matching bases. The sequence was collected from a male donor in good health and CMV-seronegative. The nucleotides are TGTGCCAGCAGTCTCGCGGGGCACGGTGGCTACACCTTC. Translated, this gives CASSLAGHGGYTF.